This TCR beta chain is drawn from a study of shared clonotypes between healthy human individuals. Division of CD4+ cells produced a CD45RA+ naive subset and a CD45RA-negative memory subset. The V and J ends lost 4 bases and 8 bases respectively, with 18 bases between them. The CDR3 is 14 amino acids. The germline gives CDR1 SGHRS, CDR2 YFSETQ. As regards this clone: The antigen is unknown.

Study observations and caveats: What naive subsets generally showed was a larger estimated richness than memory subsets showed. The naive CD4 repertoires of a few donors were compared, and approximately 5.3% of clonotypes were shared.

The test was conducted at deep level. Profiled with immunoSEQ multiplex PCR; TCRdb holds only in-frame clones, not every one. The sample lists more than 2,000,000 clones, 85% to 95% occurring once. Sequenced: naive CD4+ T cells from PBMCs. Indicated subset: CD45RA+ positively selected. This chain links TRBV5-1 with TRBJ1-2, with D possibly TRBD1 on 5 matching bases. The sequence was obtained from a man younger than 35 in good health. Some clones in this sample may be carry-over from other donors' samples. The CDR3 nucleotides read TGCGCCAGCAGCCCAGGCAGGGCTCCGGGAGGCTACACCTTC. This sequence encodes CASSPGRAPGGYTF.